The next 8 T cell receptor beta chains were all read from a single sample in a study of blood T cell repertoires in COVID-19. Using immunoSEQ multiplex PCR, the repertoire was profiled, and TCRdb retains in-frame clones only, with some absent. The repertoire holds about 76,000 clones, with roughly 80% as singletons. Sequencing was carried out using peripheral blood. The origin of the receptors is a woman aged 55-69 years with acute or convalescent COVID-19.

The chain links TRBV6-5 to TRBJ2-3, with a tentative D call TRBD2 (6 bases). CDR1 MNHEY and CDR2 SVGAGI come from the germline V gene. Trimming took 3 bases from V and 6 from J, leaving 16 bases between them. The CDR3 runs 15 residues. The CDR3 DNA sequence: TGTGCCAGCAGTTATGGGGCGGAGGGGAAGGATACGCAGTATTTT. Amino acids: CASSYGAEGKDTQYF.

The chain joins TRBV10-3 to TRBJ2-3; D gene unclear. The CDR3 length is 16 residues. The V end lost 10 bases, the J end lost 0 bases, and 20 bases lay between the germline ends. Germline assignment: CDR1 ENHRY and CDR2 SYGVKD. Here the CDR3 reads CASRYSFAISTDTQYF. For the CDR3, the DNA is TGTGCCAGCCGATACAGTTTCGCCATAAGCACAGATACGCAGTATTTT.

The chain joins TRBV3-1 (or the pseudogene TRBV3-2) to TRBJ1-4; 7 bases align to TRBD1. Germline lookup yields CDR1 LGHDT and CDR2 YNNKEL (reference sequence). The CDR3 consists of 13 residues. Losses at the gene ends were 8 bases for V and 5 bases for J; bases not matched to a gene: 5. The CDR3 DNA is TGTGCCAGCGCCAACAGGGGAAATGAAAAACTGTTTTTT. Its protein is CASANRGNEKLFF.

This clone showed up just a few times. The chain recombines TRBV27 with TRBJ2-7, with D possibly being TRBD1 (6 bases). CDR3 length: 13 residues. V lost 6 bases and J lost 6, with 15 bases in between. Per the germline V gene, CDR1 is MNHEY and CDR2 is SMNVEV (reference sequence). CDR3 sequence reads: CASSTKQGREQYF. For the CDR3, the DNA is TGTGCCAGCAGCACAAAACAGGGCCGCGAGCAGTACTTC.

The gene calls are TRBV5-4 and TRBJ1-2; 7 bases map to TRBD1. The CDR3 totals 15 residues. With V trimmed by 4 bases and J by 4 bases, 10 bases remained unmatched. Germline assignment: CDR1 SGHNT and CDR2 YYREEE (reference sequence). The CDR3: CASSPGSEGAYGYTF. In DNA form, the CDR3 reads TGTGCCAGCAGCCCAGGGTCGGAGGGGGCCTATGGCTACACCTTC. Drawing the rest from reference TRBV5-4 and TRBJ1-2, the complete variable domain is ETGVTQSPTHLIKTRGQQVTLRCSSQSGHNTVSWYQQALGQGPQFIFQYYREEENGRGNFPPRFSGLQFPNYSSELNVNALELDDSALYLCASSPGSEGAYGYTFGSGTRLTVV.

Only a few counts were recorded for this clone. The chain couples TRBV5-6 to TRBJ1-1, with TRBD1 matching 11 bases. This CDR3 spans 14 amino acids. V dropped 2 bases and J dropped 10; count of bases not matched to a gene: 7. CDR1 is SGHDT, CDR2 YYEEEE, per germline. The CDR3 DNA follows: TGTGCCAGCAGCTTAGGACAGGGGGCGAGATCAGCTTTCTTT. Translation gives CASSLGQGARSAFF.

The chain recombines TRBV5-4 with TRBJ2-6, with D uncertain. The CDR3 runs 16 residues. From germline, CDR1 is SGHNT and CDR2 YYREEE (reference sequence). Trimming took 4 bases from V and 0 from J, leaving 11 bases between them. Written as DNA, the CDR3 is TGTGCCAGCAGCCCCGGGTCCCTCTCTGGGGCCAACGTCCTGACTTTC. Translated, it gives CASSPGSLSGANVLTF. Together with reference TRBV5-4 and TRBJ2-6, the CDR3 gives the full variable domain: ETGVTQSPTHLIKTRGQQVTLRCSSQSGHNTVSWYQQALGQGPQFIFQYYREEENGRGNFPPRFSGLQFPNYSSELNVNALELDDSALYLCASSPGSLSGANVLTFGAGSRLTVL.

V gene TRBV28 combines with J gene TRBJ1-1; D may be TRBD1 (6 bases). Between the trimmed V and J ends, which lost 6 bases and 1 base, there was a span of 12 bases. Germline CDR1 MDHEN, CDR2 SYDVKM. The CDR3 is made up of 14 amino acids. In DNA, the CDR3 is TGTGCCAGCAGGTGGACAGAAAGGAACACTGAAGCTTTCTTT. The encoded protein is CASRWTERNTEAFF.